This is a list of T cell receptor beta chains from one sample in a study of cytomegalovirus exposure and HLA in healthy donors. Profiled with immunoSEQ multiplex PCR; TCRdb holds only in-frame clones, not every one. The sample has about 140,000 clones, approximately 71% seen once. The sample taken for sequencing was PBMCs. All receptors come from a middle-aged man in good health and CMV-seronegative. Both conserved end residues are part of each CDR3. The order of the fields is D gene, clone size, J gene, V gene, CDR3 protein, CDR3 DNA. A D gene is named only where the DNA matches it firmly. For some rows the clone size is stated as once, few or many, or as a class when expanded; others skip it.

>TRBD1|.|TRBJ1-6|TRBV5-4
CASRGQGANSPLHF
TGTGCCAGCAGGGGACAGGGGGCAAATTCACCCCTCCACTTT
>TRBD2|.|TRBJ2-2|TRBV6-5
CASSYGGRNTGELFF
TGTGCCAGCAGTTACGGCGGGAGGAACACCGGGGAGCTGTTTTTT
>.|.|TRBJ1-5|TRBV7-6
CASSLALGGNQPQHF
TGTGCCAGCAGCTTAGCGTTGGGAGGCAATCAGCCCCAGCATTTT
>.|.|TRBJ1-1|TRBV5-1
CASSFEPRNTEAFF
TGCGCCAGCAGCTTTGAACCGAGGAACACTGAAGCTTTCTTT
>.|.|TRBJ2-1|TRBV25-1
CASSASLSGQRQFF
TGTGCCAGCAGTGCGTCATTATCAGGGCAGCGGCAGTTCTTC
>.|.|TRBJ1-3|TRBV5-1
CASSQDSGNTIYF
TGCGCCAGCAGCCAGGACAGTGGGAACACCATATATTTT
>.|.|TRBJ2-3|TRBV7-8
CASSPRGPALGTQYF
TGTGCCAGCAGCCCGAGAGGGCCGGCTTTAGGTACGCAGTATTTT
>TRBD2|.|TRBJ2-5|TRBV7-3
CASSPGGTHGTQYF
TGTGCCAGCAGCCCCGGGGGGACCCACGGGACCCAGTACTTC
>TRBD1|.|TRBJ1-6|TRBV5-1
CASSQGQGRSPLHF
TGCGCCAGCAGCCAAGGACAGGGTCGATCACCCCTCCACTTT
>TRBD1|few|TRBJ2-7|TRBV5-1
CASSSNQGQGLNEQYF
TGCGCCAGCAGCTCCAACCAGGGACAGGGGTTGAACGAGCAGTACTTC
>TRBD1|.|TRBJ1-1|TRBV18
CASSLGTGGRTEAFF
TGTGCCAGCTCACTCGGGACAGGGGGCCGCACTGAAGCTTTCTTT
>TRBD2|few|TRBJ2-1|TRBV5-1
CASSYYGGYNEQFF
TGCGCCAGCAGCTATTACGGGGGGTACAATGAGCAGTTCTTC
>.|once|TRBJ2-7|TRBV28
CASTWTAPSKQYF
TGTGCCAGCACCTGGACAGCCCCATCCAAGCAGTACTTC